This section outlines one T cell receptor (beta chain) sequence together with its context. Its antigen is unknown. Here immunoSEQ multiplex PCR was the method, and the copy in TCRdb shows in-frame clones only, minus some. The data contain over a million clones, around 76% of them singletons. The data are from a study of shared clonotypes between healthy human individuals. Study details: Donors had three CD4 naive, three CD4 memory, two CD8 naive and one CD8 memory plate apiece. Notes on the study in general: Owing to a small donor count, the genetic and exposure-history diversity represented was limited. A few donors shared 5% to 5.5% of their naive CD4 clonotypes.

CDR1 and CDR2 from the germline V gene are MNHEY and SVGAGI. The CDR3 loop spans 13 amino acids. Trimming pared 6 bases from V and 5 bases from J, leaving 12 bases between. The study enrolled healthy HIV-negative adults without recent acute infections or vaccinations as donors. The chain recombines TRBV6-5 with TRBJ2-3; possibly TRBD2 for D (5 bases). The sequence was collected from a man aged 18 to 29 in good health. Sequenced material: memory CD4+ T cells sorted from blood. The subset: CD45RA-negative fraction. CDR3 DNA sequence: TGTGCCAGCAGCCCCGACGGAGGAGATACGCAGTATTTT. Residues: CASSPDGGDTQYF.